A single sample gave rise to the 7 T cell receptor beta chains below, sequenced in a study of tumor and adjacent non-tumor tissue in lung cancer. RNA was extracted from bulk tissue without any cell sorting. The normal lung tissue was taken more than 3 cm from the tumor edge. TCRbeta libraries were built with three rounds of nested PCR, modified from ARM-PCR. MiXCR, applied by TCRdb to the multiplex PCR reads, yields one record per CDR3 protein. The repertoire holds 90,000 to 100,000 distinct CDR3 sequences, with more than 80% as singletons. The specimen was distant non-tumor lung tissue. Receptors originate from a man in his fifties or sixties with small cell lung cancer.

The V gene is TRBV6-2 or TRBV6-3, the J gene TRBJ1-5, with 9 bases that match TRBD1. TRBJ2-3 explains the end of the DNA better; the J call may be wrong. The CDR3 covers 15 residues. In germline, CDR1 is MNHEY, CDR2 SVGEGT. CDR3: CASRPDRGINLPQYF. CDR3 in DNA: TGTGCCAGCAGGCCGGACAGGGGAATAAATCTGCCCCAGTATTTT.

This clonotype was counted ten times or more. The chain is built from TRBV5-1 and TRBJ2-2, with 8 bases that match TRBD2. The CDR3 is 16 amino acids. Trimming took 5 bases from V and 1 from J; bases not matched to a gene: 7. The germline CDR1 and CDR2 sequences are SGHRS and YFSETQ. The CDR3 region is CASRFLAGLNTGELFF. CDR3 DNA sequence: TGCGCCAGCAGATTCCTAGCGGGCCTGAACACCGGGGAGCTGTTTTTT. Variable domain in full (rest from reference TRBV5-1 and TRBJ2-2): KAGVTQTPRYLIKTRGQQVTLSCSPISGHRSVSWYQQTPGQGLQFLFEYFSETQRNKGNFPGRFSGRQFSNSRSEMNVSTLELGDSALYLCASRFLAGLNTGELFFGEGSRLTVL.

In this sample, this clonotype is medium-sized. The chain couples TRBV11-3 to TRBJ2-2; no clear D. From germline, CDR1 is SGHNT and CDR2 YENEEA. This CDR3 region has 15 residues. Trimming took off 2 bases at V and 0 bases at J, with 7 bases between the two ends. The CDR3: CASSLQASNTGELFF. The CDR3 region has the DNA TGTGCCAGCAGCTTACAGGCTTCGAACACCGGGGAGCTGTTTTTT.

Note on this clonotype: This may arise from a read error, as a much more abundant clone is one base away. V usage is TRBV20-1 and J usage is TRBJ2-1; tentative D call: TRBD1 (6 bases). The CDR3 totals 15 residues. Germline assignment: CDR1 DFQATT and CDR2 SNEGSKA (reference sequence). The CDR3 DNA follows: TGCAGTGCTCTACACCTCTTCACAGGGTCCAATAAGCAGTTCTTC. This translates into CSALHLFTGSNKQFF.

In regard to this clonotype: A junction boundary mismatches the germline segment, possibly from a read error. The chain links TRBV13 to TRBJ2-5; 7 bases match TRBD2. The CDR3 length is 13 residues. Germline loops: CDR1 PRHDT, CDR2 FYEKMQ (reference sequence). The chain's CDR3 is CASRQSGEETQYF. The CDR3 DNA reads as TGCGCCAGCAGGCAAAGCGGGGAAGAGACCCAGTACTTC.

On this clonotype: A read error may produce the germline difference seen at one junction end. This rearrangement joins TRBV29-1 to TRBJ2-5; possibly TRBD2 for D (5 bases). CDR1 is SQVTM, CDR2 ANQGSEA, per germline. The CDR3 contains 13 residues. The CDR3 DNA is TGCTGCGTTGAGGGCATAGCGAGGGAGACCCAGTACTTC. Encoded protein: CCVEGIARETQYF.

To note about this clonotype: The junction shows a germline mismatch at one end, possibly a read error. V usage is TRBV6-5 and J usage is TRBJ2-1, with 10 bases identical to TRBD2. CDR1 is MNHEY, CDR2 SVGAGI, per germline. The CDR3 contains 16 residues. The CDR3 protein is CVNSMASGSTYDEQFF. The CDR3 nucleotides are TGTGTCAACAGTATGGCTAGCGGGAGTACCTACGATGAGCAGTTCTTC.